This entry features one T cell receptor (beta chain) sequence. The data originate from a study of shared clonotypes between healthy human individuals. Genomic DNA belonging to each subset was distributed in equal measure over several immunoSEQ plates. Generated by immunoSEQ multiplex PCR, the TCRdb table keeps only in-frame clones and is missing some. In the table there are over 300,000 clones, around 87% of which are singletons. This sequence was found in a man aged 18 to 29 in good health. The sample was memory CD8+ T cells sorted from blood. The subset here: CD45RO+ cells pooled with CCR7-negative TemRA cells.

CDR3 residues: CSVVIVTEQYF. The CDR3 DNA reads as TGCAGCGTTGTGATCGTGACCGAGCAGTACTTC. The chain links TRBV29-1 to TRBJ2-7; D is unclear. Germline loops: CDR1 SQVTM, CDR2 ANQGSEA. The CDR3 consists of 11 residues. Deletions cut 4 bases from V and 6 bases from J, with 10 bases between.